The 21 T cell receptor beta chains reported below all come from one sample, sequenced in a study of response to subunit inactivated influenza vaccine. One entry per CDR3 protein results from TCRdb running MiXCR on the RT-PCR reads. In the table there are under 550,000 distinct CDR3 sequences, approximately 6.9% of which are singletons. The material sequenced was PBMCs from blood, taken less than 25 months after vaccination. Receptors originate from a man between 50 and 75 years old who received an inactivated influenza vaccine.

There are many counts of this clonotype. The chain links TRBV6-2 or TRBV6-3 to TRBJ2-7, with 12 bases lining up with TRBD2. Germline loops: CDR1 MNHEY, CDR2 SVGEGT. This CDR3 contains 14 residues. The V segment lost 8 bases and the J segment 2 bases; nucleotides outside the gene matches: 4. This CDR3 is CASLGLAGTYEQYF. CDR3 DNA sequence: TGTGCCAGCCTCGGACTAGCGGGAACCTACGAGCAGTACTTC.

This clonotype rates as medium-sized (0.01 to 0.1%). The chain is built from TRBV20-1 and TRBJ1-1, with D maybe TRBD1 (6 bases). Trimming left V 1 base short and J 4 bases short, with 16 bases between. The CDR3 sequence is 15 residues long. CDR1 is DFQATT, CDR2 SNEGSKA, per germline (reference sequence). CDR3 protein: CSARATEGVGTEAFF. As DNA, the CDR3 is TGCAGTGCTAGAGCGACTGAGGGGGTAGGCACTGAAGCTTTCTTT.

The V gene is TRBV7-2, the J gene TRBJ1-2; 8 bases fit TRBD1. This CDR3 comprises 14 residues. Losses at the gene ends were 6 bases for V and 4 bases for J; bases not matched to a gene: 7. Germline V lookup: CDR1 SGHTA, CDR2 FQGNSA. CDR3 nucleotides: TGTGCCAGCAGGACCGGGACAGGTTCCTATGGCTACACCTTC. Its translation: CASRTGTGSYGYTF.

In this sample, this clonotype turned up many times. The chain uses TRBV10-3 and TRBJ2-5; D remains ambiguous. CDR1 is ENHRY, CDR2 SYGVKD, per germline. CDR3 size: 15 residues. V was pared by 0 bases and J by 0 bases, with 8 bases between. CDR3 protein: CAISESIRDQETQYF. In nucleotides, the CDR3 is TGTGCCATCAGTGAGTCTATAAGGGACCAAGAGACCCAGTACTTC.

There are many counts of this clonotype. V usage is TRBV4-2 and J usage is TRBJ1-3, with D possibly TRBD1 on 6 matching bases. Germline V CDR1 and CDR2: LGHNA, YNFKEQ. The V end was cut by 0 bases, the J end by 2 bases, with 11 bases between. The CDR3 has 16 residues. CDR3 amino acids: CASSQDIGTTGNTIYF. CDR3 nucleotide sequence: TGTGCCAGCAGCCAAGATATTGGGACAACTGGAAACACCATATATTTT.

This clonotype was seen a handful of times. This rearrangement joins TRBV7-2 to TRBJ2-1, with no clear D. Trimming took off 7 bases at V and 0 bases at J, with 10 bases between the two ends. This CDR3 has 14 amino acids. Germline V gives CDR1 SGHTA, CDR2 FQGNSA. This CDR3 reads CASTRLGSYNEQFF. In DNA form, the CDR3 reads TGTGCCAGCACCCGGTTGGGCTCCTACAATGAGCAGTTCTTC. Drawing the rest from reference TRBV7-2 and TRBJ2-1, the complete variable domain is GAGVSQSPSNKVTEKGKDVELRCDPISGHTALYWYRQSLGQGLEFLIYFQGNSAPDKSGLPSDRFSAERTGGSVSTLTIQRTQQEDSAVYLCASTRLGSYNEQFFGPGTRLTVL.

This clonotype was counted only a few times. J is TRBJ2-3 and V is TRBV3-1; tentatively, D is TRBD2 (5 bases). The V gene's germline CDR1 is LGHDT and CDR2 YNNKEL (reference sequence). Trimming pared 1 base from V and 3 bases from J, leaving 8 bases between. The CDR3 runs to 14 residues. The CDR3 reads CASSQAGITDTQYF. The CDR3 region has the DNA TGTGCCAGCAGCCAAGCGGGGATTACAGATACGCAGTATTTT.

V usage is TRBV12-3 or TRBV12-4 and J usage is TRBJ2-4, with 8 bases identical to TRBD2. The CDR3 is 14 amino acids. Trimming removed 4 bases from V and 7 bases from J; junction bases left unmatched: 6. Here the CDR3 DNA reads TGTGCCAGCAGTTCAGCCGGGACTAGGAACATTCAGTACTTC. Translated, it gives CASSSAGTRNIQYF.

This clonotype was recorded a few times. CDR3 region: CASSFPQGRDTQYF. In DNA form, the CDR3 reads TGCGCCAGCAGCTTCCCCCAAGGGAGGGATACGCAGTATTTT. This sequence joins TRBV5-1 and TRBJ2-3; perhaps TRBD2 as D (6 bases). Germline lookup yields CDR1 SGHRS and CDR2 YFSETQ. With 2 bases removed from V and 6 bases from J, the gap between germline ends came to 13 bases. This CDR3 spans 14 amino acids.

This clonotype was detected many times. CDR3 sequence: CASRATGGHTGELFF. DNA for the CDR3: TGTGCCAGCAGGGCGACAGGGGGCCACACCGGGGAGCTGTTTTTT. The rearrangement joins TRBV6-2 or TRBV6-3 to TRBJ2-2; TRBD1 aligns across 10 bases. The CDR3 covers 15 residues. V dropped 6 bases and J dropped 3; count of bases not matched to a gene: 4. The germline CDR1 and CDR2 sequences are MNHEY and SVGEGT.

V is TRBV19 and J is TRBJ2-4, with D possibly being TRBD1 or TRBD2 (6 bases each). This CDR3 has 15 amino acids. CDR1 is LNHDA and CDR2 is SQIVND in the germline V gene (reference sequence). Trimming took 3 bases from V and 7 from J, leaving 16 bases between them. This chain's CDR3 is CASSMRPGAINIQYF. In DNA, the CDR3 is TGTGCCAGTAGTATGCGGCCGGGGGCGATCAACATTCAGTACTTC.

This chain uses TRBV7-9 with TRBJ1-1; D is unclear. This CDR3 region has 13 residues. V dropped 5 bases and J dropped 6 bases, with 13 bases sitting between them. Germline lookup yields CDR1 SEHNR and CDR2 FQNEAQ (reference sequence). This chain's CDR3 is CASSAEIVAEAFF. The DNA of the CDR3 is TGTGCCAGCAGCGCCGAAATCGTCGCTGAAGCTTTCTTT.

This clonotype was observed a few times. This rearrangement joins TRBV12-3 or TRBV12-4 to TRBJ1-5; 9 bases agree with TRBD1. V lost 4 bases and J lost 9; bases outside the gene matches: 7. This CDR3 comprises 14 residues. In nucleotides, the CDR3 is TGTGCCAGCAGTTCCGGGACAGGGAGGGCGCCCCAGCATTTT. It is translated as CASSSGTGRAPQHF.

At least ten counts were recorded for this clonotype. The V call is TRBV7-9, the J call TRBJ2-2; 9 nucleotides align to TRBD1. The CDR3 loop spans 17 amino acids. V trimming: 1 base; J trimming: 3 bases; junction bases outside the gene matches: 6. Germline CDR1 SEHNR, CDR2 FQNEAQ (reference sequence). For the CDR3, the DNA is TGTGCCAGCAGCTTAGGAACCGGGACAGGGTACACCGGGGAGCTGTTTTTT. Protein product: CASSLGTGTGYTGELFF.

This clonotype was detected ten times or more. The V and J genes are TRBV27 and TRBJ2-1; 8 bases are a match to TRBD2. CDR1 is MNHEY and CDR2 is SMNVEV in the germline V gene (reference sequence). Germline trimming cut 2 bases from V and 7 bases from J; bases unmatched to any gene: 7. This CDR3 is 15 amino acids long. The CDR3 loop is CASSLNGGAINEQFF. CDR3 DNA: TGTGCCAGCAGTTTAAACGGGGGGGCCATTAATGAGCAGTTCTTC.

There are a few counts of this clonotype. CDR3 nucleotide sequence: TGTGCCAGCAGCCGCAGATCGGGGTTAATGAACACTGAAGCTTTCTTT. Its translation is CASSRRSGLMNTEAFF. The gene calls are TRBV6-2 or TRBV6-3 and TRBJ1-1; D remains unclear. The length of the CDR3 is 16 residues. V was clipped by 6 bases and J by 0 bases, with 17 bases between them. Germline lookup yields CDR1 MNHEY and CDR2 SVGEGT.

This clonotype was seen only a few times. The CDR3: CASSLGRGAGNTIYF. The CDR3 region has the DNA TGCGCCAGCAGCCTTGGGCGAGGGGCTGGAAACACCATATATTTT. V and J are TRBV4-3 and TRBJ1-3; maybe TRBD1 (5 bases). This CDR3 contains 15 residues. CDR1 and CDR2 from the germline V gene are LGHNA and YSLEER. V lost 4 bases and J lost 2, with 12 bases in between.

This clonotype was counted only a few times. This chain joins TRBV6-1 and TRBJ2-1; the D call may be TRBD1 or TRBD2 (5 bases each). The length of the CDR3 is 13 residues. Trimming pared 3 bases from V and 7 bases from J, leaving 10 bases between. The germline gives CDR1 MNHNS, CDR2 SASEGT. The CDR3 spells CASSDRDRNEQFF. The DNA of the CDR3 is TGTGCCAGCAGTGACAGGGACCGGAATGAGCAGTTCTTC.

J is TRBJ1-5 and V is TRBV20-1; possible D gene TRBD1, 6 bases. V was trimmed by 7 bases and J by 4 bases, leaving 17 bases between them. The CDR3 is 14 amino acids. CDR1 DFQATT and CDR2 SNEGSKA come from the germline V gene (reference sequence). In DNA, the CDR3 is TGCAGTGTTACACAGGGCTTGGGTAATCAGCCCCAGCATTTT. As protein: CSVTQGLGNQPQHF.

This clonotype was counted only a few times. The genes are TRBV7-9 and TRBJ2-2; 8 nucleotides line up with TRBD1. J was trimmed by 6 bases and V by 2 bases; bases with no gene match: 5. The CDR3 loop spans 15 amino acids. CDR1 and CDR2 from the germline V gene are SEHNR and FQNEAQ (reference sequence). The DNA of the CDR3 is TGTGCCAGCAGCTTACCAGGGGGCGTCGCCGGGGAGCTGTTTTTT. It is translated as CASSLPGGVAGELFF.

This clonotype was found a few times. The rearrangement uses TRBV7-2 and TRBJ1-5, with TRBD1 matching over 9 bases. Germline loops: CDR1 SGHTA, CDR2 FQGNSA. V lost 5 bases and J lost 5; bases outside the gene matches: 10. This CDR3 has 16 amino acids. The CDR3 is CASSPQTGGFDQPQHF. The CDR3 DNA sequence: TGTGCCAGCAGCCCCCAGACAGGGGGATTTGATCAGCCCCAGCATTTT.